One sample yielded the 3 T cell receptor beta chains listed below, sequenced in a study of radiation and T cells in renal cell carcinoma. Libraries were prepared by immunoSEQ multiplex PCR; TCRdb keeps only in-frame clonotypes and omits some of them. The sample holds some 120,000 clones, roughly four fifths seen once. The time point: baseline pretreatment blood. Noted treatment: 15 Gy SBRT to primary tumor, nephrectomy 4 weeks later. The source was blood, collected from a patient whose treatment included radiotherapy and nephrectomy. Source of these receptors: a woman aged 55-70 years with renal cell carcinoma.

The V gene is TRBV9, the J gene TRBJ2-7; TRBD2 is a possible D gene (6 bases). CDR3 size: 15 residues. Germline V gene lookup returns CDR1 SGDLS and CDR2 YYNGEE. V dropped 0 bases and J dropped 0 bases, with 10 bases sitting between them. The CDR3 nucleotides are TGTGCCAGCAGCGTAGATAGCGGCAACTCCTACGAGCAGTACTTC. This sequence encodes CASSVDSGNSYEQYF.

The CDR3 spells CAWILKAGGQTDTQYF. CDR3 in DNA: TGTGCCTGGATTTTAAAGGCGGGAGGCCAAACAGATACGCAGTATTTT. The V call is TRBV30, the J call TRBJ2-3; 8 positions match TRBD2. This CDR3 comprises 16 residues. Per the germline V gene, CDR1 is GTSNPN and CDR2 is SVGIG (reference sequence). The V gene end was trimmed by 4 bases and the J gene end by 3 bases; junction bases not matched to a gene: 12.

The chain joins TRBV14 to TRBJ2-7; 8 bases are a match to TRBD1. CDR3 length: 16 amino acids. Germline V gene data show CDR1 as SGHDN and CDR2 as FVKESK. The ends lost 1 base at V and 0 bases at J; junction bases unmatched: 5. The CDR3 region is CASSQVTGASSYEQYF. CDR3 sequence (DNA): TGTGCCAGCAGCCAAGTGACAGGGGCCTCCTCCTACGAGCAGTACTTC.